Below, 8 T cell receptor beta chains from the same sample are listed, as sequenced in a study of early stage breast cancer tumors. This table comes from immunoSEQ multiplex PCR, and its TCRdb copy is limited to in-frame clones, with some not included. The sample yields roughly 56,000 clones, about 74% seen once. The sequenced material came from blood. The source of these receptors is a person aged 25 to 39 with breast cancer.

The chain couples TRBV6-1 to TRBJ2-1, with D possibly matching TRBD2 (6 bases). This CDR3 is 15 amino acids long. Germline V gene sequence: CDR1 MNHNS, CDR2 SASEGT. V lost 4 bases and J 7 bases, leaving 17 bases between the germline ends. The CDR3 DNA reads as TGTGCCAGCAGTGCTAGGGAGGCAGGGAAAAATGAGCAGTTCTTC. Its translation: CASSAREAGKNEQFF.

The chain is built from TRBV7-2 and TRBJ2-3; D call uncertain. V lost 2 bases, J lost 6 bases, and 9 bases lay in between. This CDR3 is 13 amino acids long. Looked up from germline, CDR1 is SGHTA and CDR2 is FQGNSA. CDR3 region: CASSLNFADTQYF. DNA of the CDR3: TGTGCCAGCAGCTTAAACTTTGCGGATACGCAGTATTTT.

The chain uses TRBV6-4 and TRBJ1-2; TRBD1 agrees at 11 bases. Germline V gene data show CDR1 as MRHNA and CDR2 as SNTAGT. The CDR3 totals 14 residues. J lost 4 bases, V lost 2 bases, and 0 bases had no gene match. CDR3 protein: CASSDGTGGYGYTF. Written as DNA, the CDR3 is TGTGCCAGCAGTGACGGGACAGGGGGCTATGGCTACACCTTC.

The rearrangement links TRBV29-1 to TRBJ1-1; 7 nucleotides line up with TRBD1. Looked up from germline, CDR1 is SQVTM and CDR2 is ANQGSEA. Unmatched junction bases numbered 11, after V lost 7 bases and J lost 3 bases. CDR3 length equals 14 residues. CDR3 in amino acids: CSATPDRRDTEAFF. Here the CDR3 DNA reads TGCAGCGCTACCCCGGACAGGCGGGACACTGAAGCTTTCTTT. Complete variable domain (other parts from reference TRBV29-1 and TRBJ1-1): SAVISQKPSRDICQRGTSLTIQCQVDSQVTMMFWYRQQPGQSLTLIATANQGSEATYESGFVIDKFPISRPNLTFSTLTVSNMSPEDSSIYLCSATPDRRDTEAFFGQGTRLTVV.

This clone was seen only a few times. The gene calls are TRBV30 and TRBJ2-7; D not resolved. V lost 2 bases to trimming and J lost 7 bases, with 15 bases between them. This CDR3 is built from 13 residues. Germline CDR1 and CDR2: GTSNPN and SVGIG (reference sequence). CDR3 coding DNA: TGTGCCTGGAGTCCTTCCATCCGGCGGGAGCAGTACTTC. Translating gives CAWSPSIRREQYF.

The chain uses TRBV6-5 and TRBJ1-4, with TRBD1 identical over 7 bases. V shed 7 bases, J shed 7 bases, and the junction held 12 bases outside the gene matches. The CDR3 totals 15 residues. Germline CDR1 is MNHEY and CDR2 is SVGAGI. The CDR3 nucleotides read TGTGCCAGCACCTCAGTTACGACAGGGTTTGAAAAACTGTTTTTT. Protein: CASTSVTTGFEKLFF.

A word on this clone: At one of its ends the junction is not consistent with the germline gene, which may arise from a read error. CDR3 region: CASSLSGSNTGELFF. For the CDR3, the DNA is TGTGCTAGCAGCTTAAGCGGGAGCAACACCGGGGAGCTGTTTTTT. The chain links TRBV7-7 to TRBJ2-2; TRBD2 agrees at 8 bases. Germline values: CDR1 SSHAT, CDR2 FNYEAQ (reference sequence). The CDR3 has 15 amino acids.

The chain links TRBV29-1 to TRBJ1-1, with D possibly matching TRBD1 (5 bases). The CDR3 spans 11 residues. Germline CDR1 reads SQVTM; CDR2 reads ANQGSEA. DNA of the CDR3: TGCATCGGGGAGAGGGGCACTGAAGCTTTCTTT. It codes for CIGERGTEAFF.